Below are 23 T cell receptor beta chains sequenced from a single sample in a study of T-cell memory formation after mild COVID-19. From the 5' RACE reads, TCRdb called clonotypes with MiXCR, one entry per CDR3 protein. The sample comprises over 15,000 distinct CDR3 sequences, approximately 23% of which are singletons, and 50% to 60% rests with the top ten. The sample taken for sequencing was PBMCs or a T cell subset sorted from them (not recorded which). These receptors all come from a man aged 18 to 35 who had mild COVID-19 (a few samples of this study predate the infection). Cell type and time point are not known.

This clonotype was found a few times. V and J are TRBV9 and TRBJ2-1, with D unclear. Deletions cut 0 bases from V and 0 bases from J, with 7 bases between. CDR1 and CDR2 from the germline V gene are SGDLS and YYNGEE. The CDR3 sequence is 15 residues long. The CDR3 loop reads CASSVAPSSYNEQFF. CDR3 in DNA: TGTGCCAGCAGCGTAGCCCCGAGCTCCTACAATGAGCAGTTCTTC.

This clonotype was counted at least ten times. This chain uses TRBV7-9 with TRBJ1-6; D not resolved. V lost 4 bases, J lost 5 bases, and 9 bases lay in between. The CDR3 covers 14 residues. The germline V gene encodes CDR1 SEHNR and CDR2 FQNEAQ (reference sequence). The CDR3 loop reads CASSWVGDNSPLHF. For the CDR3, the DNA is TGTGCCAGCAGCTGGGTGGGTGATAATTCACCCCTCCACTTT.

This clonotype was counted at least ten times. V and J are TRBV7-9 and TRBJ2-6, with D uncertain. Germline lookup yields CDR1 SEHNR and CDR2 FQNEAQ (reference sequence). V lost 4 bases and J 0 bases, leaving 13 bases between the germline ends. The CDR3 runs to 17 residues. The CDR3 loop reads CASSYDKLHSGANVLTF. CDR3 in DNA: TGTGCCAGCAGCTACGACAAACTTCACTCTGGGGCCAACGTCCTGACTTTC. The variable domain in full, with the rest retrieved from reference TRBV7-9 and TRBJ2-6, is DTGVSQNPRHKITKRGQNVTFRCDPISEHNRLYWYRQTLGQGPEFLTYFQNEAQLEKSRLLSDRFSAERPKGSFSTLEIQRTEQGDSAMYLCASSYDKLHSGANVLTFGAGSRLTVL.

This clonotype was found many times. The V gene is TRBV5-1, the J gene TRBJ1-4; 8 bases are a match to TRBD1. Germline CDR1 is SGHRS and CDR2 is YFSETQ. V dropped 4 bases and J dropped 7; count of bases not matched to a gene: 15. CDR3 length: 17 amino acids. CDR3 amino acids: CASSSAAVQGAVEKLFF. CDR3 DNA: TGCGCCAGCAGCAGCGCCGCCGTTCAGGGGGCGGTTGAAAAACTGTTTTTT.

This clonotype was seen many times. The V gene is TRBV18, the J gene TRBJ2-1; D could derive from TRBD1 or TRBD2 (5 bases each). The CDR3 is made up of 15 amino acids. Germline lookup yields CDR1 KGHSH and CDR2 LQKENI. Deletions cut 3 bases from V and 8 bases from J, with 17 bases between. In DNA, the CDR3 is TGTGCCAGCTCACCGAGGGCGCAGGGAGTCGATGAGCAGTTCTTC. Amino acids: CASSPRAQGVDEQFF. The full variable domain, its missing parts supplied by reference TRBV18 and TRBJ2-1, is NAGVMQNPRHLVRRRGQEARLRCSPMKGHSHVYWYRQLPEEGLKFMVYLQKENIIDESGMPKERFSAEFPKEGPSILRIQQVVRGDSAAYFCASSPRAQGVDEQFFGPGTRLTVL.

The chain combines TRBV12-5 with TRBJ2-7; D call uncertain. This CDR3 contains 12 residues. Germline CDR1 is LGHNT and CDR2 is FRNRAP. Trimming removed 6 bases from V and 0 bases from J, with 6 bases in between. The CDR3 sequence is CASGGFSYEQYF. The CDR3 DNA is TGTGCTAGTGGGGGCTTCTCCTACGAGCAGTACTTC.

This clonotype was picked up a small number of times. The chain links TRBV2 to TRBJ1-4; D may be TRBD1 (5 bases). The germline V and J ends were trimmed by 2 bases and 7 bases, with 14 bases remaining between them. This CDR3 has 15 residues. Germline CDR1 SNHLY, CDR2 FYNNEI. CDR3 nucleotides: TGTGCCAGCAGTGAACCGAGAGGGGACGGTGAAAAACTGTTTTTT. Translation gives CASSEPRGDGEKLFF.

In its sample, this clonotype was seen many times. V and J are TRBV11-2 and TRBJ2-4, with D possibly matching TRBD1 (6 bases). Trimming took 5 bases from V and 5 from J, leaving 13 bases between them. CDR3 length: 14 amino acids. Germline V gene lookup returns CDR1 SGHAT and CDR2 FQNNGV. This CDR3 reads CASSPGTPQNIQYF. The DNA for the CDR3 is TGTGCCAGCAGCCCGGGGACACCGCAAAACATTCAGTACTTC.

This clonotype was counted at least ten times. J is TRBJ1-5 and V is TRBV4-2, with 8 bases that match TRBD1. The germline gives CDR1 LGHNA, CDR2 YNFKEQ. V lost 1 base to trimming and J lost 4 bases; unmatched junction nucleotides: 3. The CDR3 runs to 15 residues. The DNA of the CDR3 is TGTGCCAGCAGCCAAGGGGACAGGCTGAATCAGCCCCAGCATTTT. Residues: CASSQGDRLNQPQHF.

This clonotype occurred many times. The J gene is TRBJ1-1, the V gene TRBV10-2; no clear D. V gave up 10 bases and J gave up 2 bases, with 17 bases separating them. The CDR3 contains 14 residues. Germline CDR1 is WSHSY and CDR2 is SAAADI. CDR3 DNA sequence: TGCGCCATCGCCGCGGCCTTTCCTAACACTGAAGCTTTCTTT. Translation gives CAIAAAFPNTEAFF.

The gene calls are TRBV5-6 and TRBJ2-7; D may be TRBD1 (5 bases). The CDR3 has 13 amino acids. In germline, CDR1 is SGHDT, CDR2 YYEEEE. V dropped 7 bases and J dropped 10 bases, with 21 bases sitting between them. The CDR3: CASGSYGPDIQYF. The CDR3 region has the DNA TGTGCCAGCGGCTCCTATGGGCCGGACATACAGTACTTC. The full variable domain, its missing parts supplied by reference TRBV5-6 and TRBJ2-7, is DAGVTQSPTHLIKTRGQQVTLRCSPKSGHDTVSWYQQALGQGPQFIFQYYEEEERQRGNFPDRFSGHQFPNYSSELNVNALLLGDSALYLCASGSYGPDIQYFGPGTRLTVT.

The V gene is TRBV7-9, the J gene TRBJ2-7; D may match TRBD1 or TRBD2 (5 bases each). Germline V gene sequence: CDR1 SEHNR, CDR2 FQNEAQ (reference sequence). The germline V and J ends were trimmed by 5 bases and 0 bases, with 14 bases remaining between them. The CDR3 spans 15 residues. The CDR3 spells CASSTDGTGSYEQYF. In DNA form, the CDR3 reads TGTGCCAGCAGCACCGACGGGACCGGCTCCTACGAGCAGTACTTC.

A few counts support this clonotype. The rearrangement joins TRBV14 to TRBJ1-1; tentative D call: TRBD1 (6 bases). The germline CDR1 and CDR2 sequences are SGHDN and FVKESK. This CDR3 is 16 amino acids long. Between the trimmed V and J ends, which lost 3 bases and 1 base, there was a span of 15 bases. The CDR3 DNA is TGTGCCAGCAGCCAGGAAGGGGGAGCGACGAACACTGAAGCTTTCTTT. The encoded protein is CASSQEGGATNTEAFF. The full variable domain, completed using reference TRBV14 and TRBJ1-1, is EAGVTQFPSHSVIEKGQTVTLRCDPISGHDNLYWYRRVMGKEIKFLLHFVKESKQDESGMPNNRFLAERTGGTYSTLKVQPAELEDSGVYFCASSQEGGATNTEAFFGQGTRLTVV.

This chain links TRBV7-2 with TRBJ1-2; D gene unclear. Germline loops: CDR1 SGHTA, CDR2 FQGNSA. V was cut by 2 bases and J by 8 bases, with 12 bases left in between. The CDR3 contains 13 residues. CDR3 region: CASSLFVRSGYTF. DNA of the CDR3: TGTGCCAGCAGCTTATTCGTGCGCTCGGGCTACACCTTC. Based on the CDR3 plus reference TRBV7-2 and TRBJ1-2, the full variable domain is GAGVSQSPSNKVTEKGKDVELRCDPISGHTALYWYRQSLGQGLEFLIYFQGNSAPDKSGLPSDRFSAERTGGSVSTLTIQRTQQEDSAVYLCASSLFVRSGYTFGSGTRLTVV.

This clonotype was found many times. The chain combines TRBV4-1 with TRBJ2-2; D is uncertain. The CDR3 length is 17 residues. Germline CDR1 MGHRA, CDR2 YSYEKL. With 0 bases removed from V and 3 bases from J, the gap between germline ends came to 14 bases. Here the CDR3 reads CASSQEGLVPDTGELFF. The CDR3 DNA reads TGCGCCAGCAGCCAAGAGGGTCTAGTTCCTGACACCGGGGAGCTGTTTTTT.

This clonotype was seen ten or more times. The chain couples TRBV2 to TRBJ1-5; D gene unclear. From germline, CDR1 is SNHLY and CDR2 FYNNEI. Deletions cut 2 bases from V and 4 bases from J, with 15 bases between. The CDR3 loop spans 16 amino acids. CDR3 in DNA: TGTGCCAGCAGTGAATGGGTAACGTTATCTAATCAGCCCCAGCATTTT. Its translation: CASSEWVTLSNQPQHF. The whole variable domain, remainder taken from reference TRBV2 and TRBJ1-5, is EPEVTQTPSHQVTQMGQEVILRCVPISNHLYFYWYRQILGQKVEFLVSFYNNEISEKSEIFDDQFSVERPDGSNFTLKIRSTKLEDSAMYFCASSEWVTLSNQPQHFGDGTRLSIL.

This clonotype is medium-sized (0.01 to 0.1%). In DNA, the CDR3 is TGTGCCAGCTCACCGAAGGCCTACGTGGTAGCGGGGAAAGAGACCCAGTACTTC. Its translation: CASSPKAYVVAGKETQYF. J is TRBJ2-5 and V is TRBV18, with 8 bases aligning to TRBD2. Germline V gene sequence: CDR1 KGHSH, CDR2 LQKENI. The CDR3 covers 18 residues. J was trimmed by 3 bases and V by 3 bases; bases with no gene match: 15. Full variable domain (missing parts from reference TRBV18 and TRBJ2-5): NAGVMQNPRHLVRRRGQEARLRCSPMKGHSHVYWYRQLPEEGLKFMVYLQKENIIDESGMPKERFSAEFPKEGPSILRIQQVVRGDSAAYFCASSPKAYVVAGKETQYFGPGTRLLVL.

This clonotype has only a few counts. The gene calls are TRBV7-3 and TRBJ2-5; D gene uncertain. V was clipped by 2 bases and J by 2 bases, with 12 bases between them. Germline V gene data show CDR1 as SGHTA and CDR2 as FQGTGA. The CDR3 runs to 15 residues. The CDR3 DNA sequence: TGTGCCAGCAGCTTAGCAGGTGGGCAGCAAGAGACCCAGTACTTC. Protein product: CASSLAGGQQETQYF.

The V call is TRBV6-5, the J call TRBJ1-6, with D unclear. The V end lost 3 bases, the J end lost 14 bases, and 8 bases lay between the germline ends. Germline assignment: CDR1 MNHEY and CDR2 SVGAGI. The CDR3 extends over 11 amino acids. The CDR3 loop is CASSYLGSLHF. In nucleotides, the CDR3 is TGTGCCAGCAGTTATTTGGGTTCCCTCCACTTT.

This clonotype was counted between two and nine times. CDR3 coding DNA: TGTGCCAGCTCACCACCGTTGCAAGGTGCTGGAAACACCATATATTTT. It translates to CASSPPLQGAGNTIYF. The gene calls are TRBV18 and TRBJ1-3; no clear D gene. V was pared by 0 bases and J by 2 bases, with 11 bases between. This CDR3 comprises 16 residues. CDR1 is KGHSH and CDR2 is LQKENI in the germline V gene.

This chain joins TRBV12-3 or TRBV12-4 and TRBJ2-5, with 14 bases that match TRBD2. The CDR3 covers 13 residues. V lost 5 bases, J lost 11 bases, and 4 bases stayed unmatched. The CDR3 coding sequence is TGTGCCAGCAGTCCGGGACTAGCGGGGGTACAGTACTTC. Translated: CASSPGLAGVQYF.

This clonotype was recorded many times. The J gene is TRBJ2-5, the V gene TRBV15; 9 positions match TRBD2. Germline CDR1 reads LNHNV; CDR2 reads YYDKDF (reference sequence). The CDR3 runs 18 residues. The V and J ends lost 3 bases and 1 base, in that order; junction bases with no gene match: 12. The CDR3 region is CATSSRRLAGGPQETQYF. For the CDR3, the DNA is TGTGCCACCAGCAGTCGGCGTTTGGCGGGGGGGCCCCAAGAGACCCAGTACTTC.

This chain connects TRBV7-9 to TRBJ2-5, with TRBD1 identical over 8 bases. With 5 bases clipped from V and 4 bases from J, the junction kept 9 bases outside the gene matches. The CDR3 contains 15 residues. The germline V gene has CDR1 SEHNR and CDR2 FQNEAQ (reference sequence). The CDR3 sequence is CASSAGQGEGETQYF. CDR3 DNA sequence: TGTGCCAGCAGCGCCGGACAGGGTGAGGGAGAGACCCAGTACTTC.